The clone carrying this T cell receptor beta chain occurred once. Its antigen remains unknown. The source of the sample is a study of vaccination effects on CD4 cells after COVID-19. Using immunoSEQ multiplex PCR, the repertoire was profiled, and TCRdb retains in-frame clones only, with some absent. The table includes 37,000 or so clones, about four fifths detected once. Investigators separated out CD4+ T cells once 9 to 11 days of culture had passed. J lost 1 base, V lost 2 bases, and 12 bases had no gene match. This CDR3 spans 20 amino acids. In germline, CDR1 is LNHNV, CDR2 YYDKDF (reference sequence).

This specimen was CD4+ T cells from PBMCs cultured without peptide, taken before COVID-19 vaccination. The chain combines TRBV15 with TRBJ2-1; TRBD2 aligns across 12 bases. The sequence was collected from a human donor who received a COVID-19 vaccine. CDR3 DNA sequence: TGTGCCACCAGCAGATCTAACCCGGGACTAGCGGGCCGTTCCTACAATGAGCAGTTCTTC. Translating it yields CATSRSNPGLAGRSYNEQFF.